A single sample is the source of the 22 T cell receptor beta chains below, sequenced in a study of T-cell reconstitution after alpha-beta-depleted transplantation in children. Unique molecular identifiers were incorporated into the prepared TCRbeta library. Via MiXCR, TCRdb re-called the PCR reads, giving one row per CDR3 protein. Among about 400,000 distinct CDR3 sequences listed, 10% to 15% were seen once. The sequencing used PBMCs, collected from the stem cell graft. The origin of the receptors is a human donor who donated a stem cell graft to a child with Fanconi anemia.

This CDR3 is CASSAGTGIQPQHF. DNA for the CDR3: TGTGCCAGTAGTGCCGGGACAGGTATTCAGCCCCAGCATTTT. The chain has TRBV19 and TRBJ1-5; 8 nucleotides agree with TRBD1. With 5 bases clipped from V and 6 bases from J, the junction kept 6 bases outside the gene matches. This CDR3 has 14 amino acids. Germline CDR1 is LNHDA and CDR2 is SQIVND (reference sequence).

The V call is TRBV7-6, the J call TRBJ2-5; no clear D gene. The CDR3 has 13 amino acids. Trimming shortened V by 5 bases and J by 7 bases, and 14 bases separated the two germline ends. The germline gives CDR1 SGHVS, CDR2 FNYEAQ. The CDR3, as DNA: TGTGCCAGCAGCCGGGCCCAAGCCGGGACCCAGTACTTC. Amino acid sequence: CASSRAQAGTQYF. Variable domain in full (rest from reference TRBV7-6 and TRBJ2-5): GAGVSQSPRYKVTKRGQDVALRCDPISGHVSLYWYRQALGQGPEFLTYFNYEAQQDKSGLPNDRFSAERPEGSISTLTIQRTEQRDSAMYRCASSRAQAGTQYFGPGTRLLVL.

The chain employs TRBV7-6 and TRBJ2-1; TRBD1 might be the D (6 bases). CDR3 length: 14 residues. Trimming took off 2 bases at V and 10 bases at J, with 15 bases between the two ends. Germline values: CDR1 SGHVS, CDR2 FNYEAQ. CDR3 in DNA: TGTGCCAGCAGCTTAAATTTTGGGGGCCAGGAGCAGTTCTTC. Its protein product is CASSLNFGGQEQFF.

In its sample, this clonotype was seen a few times. The chain is built from TRBV15 and TRBJ2-3, with D tentatively TRBD2 (5 bases). Germline loops: CDR1 LNHNV, CDR2 YYDKDF (reference sequence). The CDR3 has 14 amino acids. V was pared by 0 bases and J by 5 bases, with 9 bases between. The CDR3 DNA follows: TGTGCCACCAGCAGAGATCCCGCGGGAGATACGCAGTATTTT. This codes for CATSRDPAGDTQYF.

This rearrangement joins TRBV5-3 to TRBJ2-7; no clear D. TRBV5-3 is an open reading frame whose function is uncertain. The CDR3 runs 14 residues. The germline V and J ends were trimmed by 9 bases and 2 bases, with 18 bases remaining between them. The CDR3 loop is CAMGPPGAPYEQYV. The CDR3 nucleotides read TGTGCCATGGGCCCTCCGGGCGCCCCCTACGAGCAGTACGTC.

This clonotype was observed a few times. This rearrangement joins TRBV29-1 to TRBJ2-1; either TRBD1 or TRBD2 may supply D (6 bases each). The CDR3 runs to 16 residues. V was shortened by 0 bases and J by 2 bases, with 14 bases between the two germline ends. Germline CDR1 is SQVTM and CDR2 is ANQGSEA. The CDR3 sequence: CSVEDSGGDAYNEQFF. The DNA for the CDR3 is TGCAGCGTTGAAGATTCCGGGGGCGATGCCTACAATGAGCAGTTCTTC.

This clonotype was observed a few times. The chain recombines TRBV2 with TRBJ1-2, with no clear D. Germline loops: CDR1 SNHLY, CDR2 FYNNEI. This CDR3 has 14 amino acids. V lost 0 bases and J 3 bases, leaving 8 bases between the germline ends. CDR3 sequence: CASSEAAGYYGYTF. In DNA form, the CDR3 reads TGTGCCAGCAGTGAAGCTGCCGGGTACTATGGCTACACCTTC.

This clonotype was observed many times. The chain recombines TRBV9 with TRBJ2-1; 10 bases match TRBD2. Germline V gene sequence: CDR1 SGDLS, CDR2 YYNGEE. CDR3 length: 14 amino acids. With V trimmed by 4 bases and J by 2 bases, 0 bases remained unmatched. The CDR3, as DNA: TGTGCCAGCAGCAGCGGGGGGGCCTACAATGAGCAGTTCTTC. This gives the protein CASSSGGAYNEQFF.

This clonotype came up a few times. The chain combines TRBV5-1 with TRBJ1-2, with TRBD1 identical over 8 bases. V lost 0 bases and J lost 4; bases outside the gene matches: 5. Germline CDR1 is SGHRS and CDR2 is YFSETQ. This CDR3 is 15 amino acids long. In nucleotides, the CDR3 is TGCGCCAGCAGCTTGGAGGGGACAGGTCCCTATGGCTACACCTTC. Amino acid sequence: CASSLEGTGPYGYTF.

The chain has TRBV9 and TRBJ1-1; D ambiguous. Per germline, CDR1 SGDLS and CDR2 YYNGEE. The CDR3 contains 13 residues. Trimming removed 4 bases at V and 1 base at J, with 8 bases between. CDR3 nucleotide sequence: TGTGCCAGCAGCAACCCCGGGAACACTGAAGCTTTCTTT. Its protein product is CASSNPGNTEAFF.

J is TRBJ2-5 and V is TRBV4-3, with D possibly TRBD2 on 5 matching bases. The CDR3 runs 16 residues. The ends were cut back, 2 bases at V and 0 bases at J, with 13 bases in the middle. Per the germline V gene, CDR1 is LGHNA and CDR2 is YSLEER. CDR3 region: CASSQFGLGNQETQYF. For the CDR3, the DNA is TGCGCCAGCAGCCAATTCGGACTGGGGAACCAAGAGACCCAGTACTTC.

V and J are TRBV5-1 and TRBJ2-1; D unresolved. V lost 4 bases and J lost 3, with 20 bases in between. Germline values: CDR1 SGHRS, CDR2 YFSETQ. The CDR3 contains 17 residues. Here the CDR3 reads CASSPPITTTVYNEQFF. In nucleotides, the CDR3 is TGCGCCAGCAGCCCTCCCATAACTACCACAGTCTACAATGAGCAGTTCTTC. The full variable domain, rest sourced from reference TRBV5-1 and TRBJ2-1, is KAGVTQTPRYLIKTRGQQVTLSCSPISGHRSVSWYQQTPGQGLQFLFEYFSETQRNKGNFPGRFSGRQFSNSRSEMNVSTLELGDSALYLCASSPPITTTVYNEQFFGPGTRLTVL.

The rearrangement links TRBV7-3 to TRBJ2-1; D is possibly TRBD1 or TRBD2 (5 bases each). The CDR3 loop spans 16 amino acids. Trimming removed 1 base from V and 5 bases from J, with 15 bases in between. Germline V CDR1 and CDR2: SGHTA, FQGTGA. This CDR3 reads CASSLRRSGRDNEQFF. CDR3 sequence (DNA): TGTGCCAGCAGCTTAAGGAGGTCCGGCAGGGACAATGAGCAGTTCTTC.

This clonotype was counted only a few times. The chain is built from TRBV6-1 and TRBJ2-2, with no clear D. The CDR3 runs 13 residues. With 7 bases removed from V and 7 bases from J, the gap between germline ends came to 13 bases. Germline V CDR1 and CDR2: MNHNS, SASEGT. CDR3 residues: CASKDPYGGELFF. The CDR3 DNA is TGTGCCAGCAAAGACCCTTATGGCGGGGAGCTGTTTTTT.

The J gene is TRBJ1-2, the V gene TRBV6-1; no clear D. Deletions cut 6 bases from V and 6 bases from J, with 17 bases between. The germline V gene encodes CDR1 MNHNS and CDR2 SASEGT. The CDR3 length is 14 residues. CDR3 amino acids: CASSLVPVGNGYTF. CDR3 coding DNA: TGTGCCAGCAGCCTAGTTCCAGTAGGGAATGGCTACACCTTC.

CDR3 amino acids: CASSLGTAINTGELFF. In DNA form, the CDR3 reads TGTGCCAGCAGCTTAGGGACAGCTATTAACACCGGGGAGCTGTTTTTT. The chain couples TRBV11-3 to TRBJ2-2; a possible D gene is TRBD1 (6 bases). Germline CDR1 reads SGHNT; CDR2 reads YENEEA. The CDR3 runs 16 residues. V shed 1 base and J shed 2 bases, with 11 bases lying between them. The full variable domain, in which reference TRBV11-3 and TRBJ2-2 provide the parts outside the CDR3, is EAGVVQSPRYKIIEKKQPVAFWCNPISGHNTLYWYLQNLGQGPELLIRYENEEAVDDSQLPKDRFSAERLKGVDSTLKIQPAELGDSAVYLCASSLGTAINTGELFFGEGSRLTVL.

V usage is TRBV29-1 and J usage is TRBJ1-1; 9 bases match TRBD1. J gave up 5 bases and V 5 bases, and 3 bases lay outside the gene matches. Germline CDR1 and CDR2: SQVTM and ANQGSEA. CDR3 size: 12 residues. CDR3 DNA: TGCAGCGTTCGTGACAGGGGGACTGAAGCTTTCTTT. Translation: CSVRDRGTEAFF.

The chain carries TRBV30 and TRBJ2-7; TRBD1 agrees at 11 bases. Looked up from germline, CDR1 is GTSNPN and CDR2 is SVGIG (reference sequence). V was clipped by 3 bases and J by 1 base; unmatched bases: 5. This CDR3 region has 15 residues. CDR3 sequence (DNA): TGTGCCTGGAGCTCTGGGACAGGGGGTTCCTACGAGCAGTACTTC. This encodes CAWSSGTGGSYEQYF.

This chain's CDR3 is CSAEAATNTEAFF. CDR3 nucleotide sequence: TGCAGCGCGGAGGCCGCTACGAACACTGAAGCTTTCTTT. The chain links TRBV29-1 to TRBJ1-1; D is undetermined. Per germline, CDR1 SQVTM and CDR2 ANQGSEA. This CDR3 has 13 amino acids. Trimming pared 7 bases from V and 1 base from J, leaving 13 bases between.

This chain links TRBV2 with TRBJ1-1; D might be TRBD1 (6 bases). V lost 4 bases, J lost 5 bases, and 14 bases lay in between. The CDR3 has 14 amino acids. Germline V gene lookup returns CDR1 SNHLY and CDR2 FYNNEI. The CDR3 sequence is CASSVIQGRTEAFF. The CDR3 bases are TGTGCCAGCAGTGTTATACAGGGAAGGACTGAAGCTTTCTTT.

In this sample, this clonotype turned up a few times. V gene TRBV5-6 combines with J gene TRBJ1-1; 9 bases map to TRBD1. The germline CDR1 and CDR2 sequences are SGHDT and YYEEEE. The V segment lost 1 base and the J segment 10 bases; nucleotides outside the gene matches: 8. The CDR3 totals 14 residues. The DNA of the CDR3 is TGTGCCAGCAGCTTGATGGGGACAGGGTTTACAGCTTTCTTT. Amino acid sequence: CASSLMGTGFTAFF. Drawing the rest from reference TRBV5-6 and TRBJ1-1, the complete variable domain is DAGVTQSPTHLIKTRGQQVTLRCSPKSGHDTVSWYQQALGQGPQFIFQYYEEEERQRGNFPDRFSGHQFPNYSSELNVNALLLGDSALYLCASSLMGTGFTAFFGQGTRLTVV.

This clonotype was seen ten or more times. This chain uses TRBV7-9 with TRBJ2-2; D is possibly TRBD1 (5 bases). V was clipped by 5 bases and J by 4 bases, with 14 bases between them. The CDR3 spans 15 residues. Per the germline V gene, CDR1 is SEHNR and CDR2 is FQNEAQ (reference sequence). CDR3 sequence: CASSLNRLRTGELFF. The CDR3 nucleotides read TGTGCCAGCAGCCTCAACAGGTTACGCACCGGGGAGCTGTTTTTT.